These 20 T cell receptor beta chains share one sample of origin, sequenced in a study of blood T cells in healthy people across ages. A J-beta primer mix and a sample-barcoded 5' primer were used in a second PCR of about 6 to 12 cycles. MiXCR, applied by TCRdb to the 5' RACE reads, yields one record per CDR3 protein. Of some 700,000 distinct CDR3 sequences in the sample, about 40% are singletons; the top ten hold 20% to 25%. Sequencing was done on a sample of blood. All receptors derive from a woman between 55 and 75 years old in good health.

This clonotype was detected a few times. This chain uses TRBV5-1 with TRBJ2-1; the D gene could be TRBD1 or TRBD2 (5 bases each). The V end lost 3 bases, the J end lost 6 bases, and 13 bases lay between the germline ends. CDR1 and CDR2 (germline): SGHRS, YFSETQ. This CDR3 is built from 14 residues. The CDR3 region is CASSYGAPGNEQFF. For the CDR3, the DNA is TGCGCCAGCAGCTACGGGGCCCCCGGCAATGAGCAGTTCTTC. Using reference TRBV5-1 and TRBJ2-1 for the parts outside the CDR3, the full variable domain is KAGVTQTPRYLIKTRGQQVTLSCSPISGHRSVSWYQQTPGQGLQFLFEYFSETQRNKGNFPGRFSGRQFSNSRSEMNVSTLELGDSALYLCASSYGAPGNEQFFGPGTRLTVL.

The CDR3 spells CASSRLGTSGNEQYF. CDR3 coding DNA: TGTGCCAGCAGCCGTCTGGGGACTAGCGGAAACGAGCAGTACTTC. The chain is built from TRBV3-1 and TRBJ2-7; 11 bases align to TRBD2. Germline lookup yields CDR1 LGHDT and CDR2 YNNKEL (reference sequence). This CDR3 comprises 15 residues. Unmatched junction bases numbered 7, after V lost 4 bases and J lost 5 bases.

This chain links TRBV9 with TRBJ2-7, with 7 bases matching TRBD2. Per the germline V gene, CDR1 is SGDLS and CDR2 is YYNGEE. V was pared by 0 bases and J by 3 bases, with 6 bases of the junction left unmatched. The CDR3 loop spans 15 amino acids. The DNA of the CDR3 is TGTGCCAGCAGCGTAGCTGGCGGGAGCATCTACGAGCAGTACTTC. The encoded protein is CASSVAGGSIYEQYF.

This clonotype has only a few counts. The gene calls are TRBV6-5 and TRBJ1-1; tentative D call: TRBD1 (5 bases). Germline assignment: CDR1 MNHEY and CDR2 SVGAGI. Trimming pared 3 bases from V and 5 bases from J, leaving 10 bases between. CDR3 size: 13 residues. The CDR3 reads CASSYGPGTEAFF. The CDR3 DNA reads TGTGCCAGCAGTTATGGGCCAGGGACTGAAGCTTTCTTT.

This clonotype has a handful of counts. V gene TRBV11-2 combines with J gene TRBJ2-3; 9 bases are shared with TRBD2. This CDR3 region has 15 residues. The ends lost 2 bases at V and 5 bases at J; junction bases unmatched: 5. Per germline, CDR1 SGHAT and CDR2 FQNNGV. The CDR3 DNA follows: TGTGCCAGCAGCTTAAGAAGCGGGAGGAGAGATACGCAGTATTTT. It specifies CASSLRSGRRDTQYF.

V usage is TRBV30 and J usage is TRBJ2-3; D unclear. V lost 0 bases and J 4 bases, leaving 8 bases between the germline ends. This CDR3 has 13 residues. Germline V gives CDR1 GTSNPN, CDR2 SVGIG (reference sequence). The CDR3 is CAWSVREADTQYF. The CDR3 bases are TGTGCCTGGAGTGTAAGAGAGGCAGATACGCAGTATTTT.

This clonotype was counted between two and nine times. V gene TRBV7-2 combines with J gene TRBJ2-2, with D tentatively TRBD2 (5 bases). The CDR3 is 15 residues long. V was trimmed by 1 base and J by 2 bases, leaving 8 bases between them. Germline lookup yields CDR1 SGHTA and CDR2 FQGNSA. Here the CDR3 reads CASSLVAGNTGELFF. The DNA of the CDR3 is TGTGCCAGCAGCTTAGTGGCGGGTAACACCGGGGAGCTGTTTTTT.

The chain couples TRBV5-1 to TRBJ2-3; 14 bases align to TRBD2. This CDR3 has 17 amino acids. Germline V lookup: CDR1 SGHRS, CDR2 YFSETQ. V shed 4 bases and J 5 bases; nucleotides not matched to a gene: 9. This chain's CDR3 is CASSTQTSGGAGDTQYF. The CDR3 DNA sequence: TGCGCCAGCAGCACCCAGACTAGCGGGGGGGCGGGAGATACGCAGTATTTT.

The gene calls are TRBV9 and TRBJ2-3, with 7 nucleotides matching TRBD2. The CDR3 has 16 amino acids. From germline, CDR1 is SGDLS and CDR2 YYNGEE. J was trimmed by 6 bases and V by 3 bases; bases with no gene match: 13. This CDR3 is CASSDTGTNGLDTQYF. Written as DNA, the CDR3 is TGTGCCAGCAGCGACACCGGGACTAACGGTTTGGATACGCAGTATTTT.

The genes are TRBV20-1 and TRBJ2-1; weak D call: TRBD2 (6 bases). The V gene lost 4 bases and the J gene lost 3 bases, with 16 bases spanning the gap. Germline V gene data show CDR1 as DFQATT and CDR2 as SNEGSKA (reference sequence). The CDR3 spans 15 residues. The CDR3 protein is CSATNLRLDYNEQFF. CDR3 sequence (DNA): TGCAGTGCTACAAACCTCAGACTAGACTACAATGAGCAGTTCTTC.

The chain combines TRBV12-3 or TRBV12-4 with TRBJ1-1, with 8 bases fitting TRBD1. This CDR3 region has 12 residues. The V and J ends lost 5 bases and 6 bases, in that order; junction bases with no gene match: 2. The CDR3 loop is CASSPTGAEAFF. The CDR3 nucleotides are TGTGCCAGCAGTCCGACAGGGGCTGAAGCTTTCTTT.

The gene calls are TRBV15 and TRBJ1-1, with D uncertain. The CDR3 contains 13 residues. The germline V and J ends were trimmed by 0 bases and 6 bases, with 8 bases remaining between them. Germline-derived CDR1 and CDR2 are LNHNV and YYDKDF (reference sequence). The CDR3 sequence: CATSRDRGPEAFF. The CDR3 DNA reads as TGTGCCACCAGCAGAGATCGAGGACCTGAAGCTTTCTTT.

The rearrangement uses TRBV27 and TRBJ2-3, with 12 bases aligning to TRBD2. Germline assignment: CDR1 MNHEY and CDR2 SMNVEV (reference sequence). The CDR3 spans 14 residues. The J segment lost 4 bases and the V segment lost 9 bases, leaving 5 bases of the junction unmatched. The CDR3 nucleotides are TGTGCCAGTAGGACTAGCGGGGACCCAGATACGCAGTATTTT. Its protein is CASRTSGDPDTQYF.

This clonotype was detected a few times. The chain is built from TRBV7-3 and TRBJ2-1; D not certain. Germline-derived CDR1 and CDR2 are SGHTA and FQGTGA. The V end lost 6 bases, the J end lost 8 bases, and 11 bases lay between the germline ends. The CDR3 has 12 residues. The CDR3 loop is CASSRAGDEQFF. The CDR3 region has the DNA TGTGCCAGCAGTCGCGCTGGGGATGAGCAGTTCTTC.

V is TRBV11-1 and J is TRBJ2-1, with a tentative D call TRBD2 (6 bases). This CDR3 is 14 amino acids long. Germline CDR1 reads SGHAT; CDR2 reads FQDESV (reference sequence). The V and J ends lost 4 bases and 2 bases respectively, with 9 bases between them. In DNA form, the CDR3 reads TGTGCCAGCAGCTCTAGGGAGGCCTACAATGAGCAGTTCTTC. Translation gives CASSSREAYNEQFF.

This clonotype appeared many times. The V call is TRBV3-1, the J call TRBJ2-7, with D perhaps matching TRBD1 (6 bases). Germline lookup yields CDR1 LGHDT and CDR2 YNNKEL (reference sequence). The V and J ends lost 1 base and 3 bases respectively, with 10 bases between them. The CDR3 is 14 residues long. Here the CDR3 reads CASSQGQGSYEQYF. CDR3 nucleotides: TGTGCCAGCAGCCAAGGGCAGGGGAGCTACGAGCAGTACTTC.

The chain recombines TRBV5-1 with TRBJ2-1, with 8 nucleotides matching TRBD2. The germline V gene has CDR1 SGHRS and CDR2 YFSETQ. The V and J ends lost 5 bases and 0 bases, in that order; junction bases with no gene match: 4. This CDR3 has 15 amino acids. CDR3 in DNA: TGCGCCAGCAGGACTAGCGAATACTCCTACAATGAGCAGTTCTTC. This gives the protein CASRTSEYSYNEQFF.

This clonotype was counted only a few times. The chain joins TRBV13 to TRBJ2-1; TRBD2 matches at 8 bases. The CDR3 is 16 amino acids. Trimming at V came to 0 bases and at J to 8 bases, leaving 9 bases not matched to a gene. Germline V gives CDR1 PRHDT, CDR2 FYEKMQ (reference sequence). Here the CDR3 DNA reads TGTGCCAGCAGCTTAGGGATAGCGGGAAGGTCGTATGAGCAGTTCTTC. It yields the protein CASSLGIAGRSYEQFF.

There are a few counts of this clonotype. V and J are TRBV20-1 and TRBJ2-5; 10 nucleotides match TRBD1. Germline assignment: CDR1 DFQATT and CDR2 SNEGSKA (reference sequence). The CDR3 runs to 14 residues. With 2 bases clipped from V and 4 bases from J, the junction kept 4 bases outside the gene matches. The CDR3 protein is CSARLRDRGETQYF. The CDR3 DNA follows: TGCAGTGCTAGACTCCGGGACAGGGGAGAGACCCAGTACTTC.

V gene TRBV20-1 combines with J gene TRBJ2-7; TRBD1 aligns across 8 bases. The J segment lost 0 bases and the V segment lost 6 bases, leaving 10 bases of the junction unmatched. This CDR3 comprises 15 residues. The V gene's germline CDR1 is DFQATT and CDR2 SNEGSKA (reference sequence). The chain's CDR3 is CSAKGQVWSSYEQYF. The CDR3 nucleotides are TGCAGTGCGAAGGGACAGGTTTGGAGCTCCTACGAGCAGTACTTC.